Following are 7 T cell receptor beta chains from one sample sequenced in a study of Ad26.COV2.S vaccination and SARS-CoV-2 variants. As to treatment: some 20 received Ad26.COV2.S at low or high dose, single or two shots; a few received placebo; per-sample allocation not given. Day 63 after the first vaccine or placebo injection was the time point for sampling. TCRdb keeps only in-frame clones here, not all; method: immunoSEQ multiplex PCR. This repertoire shows 400,000 to 450,000 clones, around 92% found once; its top ten account for approximately 1.7%. The sample consisted of peripheral blood, taken in a trial of Ad26.COV2.S vaccine versus placebo. The receptors were gathered from a person between 18 and 59 years old who received the Ad26.COV2.S COVID-19 vaccine or a placebo.

V and J are TRBV15 and TRBJ1-5; maybe TRBD1 (6 bases). The germline gives CDR1 LNHNV, CDR2 YYDKDF (reference sequence). This CDR3 has 18 amino acids. Trimming pared 0 bases from V and 1 base from J, leaving 16 bases between. In DNA, the CDR3 is TGTGCCACCAGCAGAGAGTACAGGGAGTTAGGGAGCAATCAGCCCCAGCATTTT. Translation gives CATSREYRELGSNQPQHF.

The chain employs TRBV6-5 and TRBJ1-4; 9 bases map to TRBD1. This CDR3 is 15 amino acids long. Germline CDR1 reads MNHEY; CDR2 reads SVGAGI. V lost 4 bases and J lost 8; bases outside the gene matches: 8. The CDR3 nucleotides read TGTGCCAGCAGTTTCGACAGGGGGAGAGGAGAAAAACTGTTTTTT. As protein: CASSFDRGRGEKLFF.

The chain recombines TRBV4-2 with TRBJ2-3; 7 positions match TRBD2. Germline values: CDR1 LGHNA, CDR2 YNFKEQ. V dropped 1 base and J dropped 2; count of bases not matched to a gene: 9. The CDR3 has 17 residues. The CDR3 is CASSQGGGSVNTDTQYF. The DNA of the CDR3 is TGTGCCAGCAGCCAAGGGGGGGGTAGCGTGAACACAGATACGCAGTATTTT.

The chain combines TRBV7-9 with TRBJ1-6, with a possible D match to TRBD1 (5 bases). Germline V lookup: CDR1 SEHNR, CDR2 FQNEAQ (reference sequence). CDR3 length: 14 amino acids. Trimming stripped 4 bases from V and 9 bases from J, with 13 bases between. Here the CDR3 reads CASSWGELRSPLHF. In nucleotides, the CDR3 is TGTGCCAGCAGCTGGGGGGAATTACGTTCACCCCTCCACTTT.

This chain joins TRBV18 and TRBJ2-1; 12 bases match TRBD1. CDR1 is KGHSH, CDR2 LQKENI, per germline. CDR3 size: 14 residues. V trimming: 3 bases; J trimming: 10 bases; junction bases outside the gene matches: 4. For the CDR3, the DNA is TGTGCCAGCTCACCGGGACAGGGGGCTAACGAGCAGTTCTTC. This translates into CASSPGQGANEQFF. Supplemented by reference TRBV18 and TRBJ2-1, the full variable domain reads NAGVMQNPRHLVRRRGQEARLRCSPMKGHSHVYWYRQLPEEGLKFMVYLQKENIIDESGMPKERFSAEFPKEGPSILRIQQVVRGDSAAYFCASSPGQGANEQFFGPGTRLTVL.

J is TRBJ1-3 and V is TRBV4-1, with TRBD1 matching 8 bases. The germline V gene encodes CDR1 MGHRA and CDR2 YSYEKL. Trimming cost V 4 bases and J 5 bases; bases outside gene matches: 7. The CDR3 spans 15 residues. CDR3 region: CASSRRQGLRNTIYF. The DNA of the CDR3 is TGCGCCAGCAGCCGCCGACAGGGGTTGAGAAACACCATATATTTT.

For the CDR3, the DNA is TGTGCCAGCAGCCTACAGGGAAGGTTCGCAGATACGCAGTATTTT. Its translation is CASSLQGRFADTQYF. This sequence joins TRBV7-2 and TRBJ2-3; possible D gene TRBD1, 6 bases. V lost 5 bases and J 4 bases, leaving 16 bases between the germline ends. The CDR3 sequence is 15 residues long. The germline V gene encodes CDR1 SGHTA and CDR2 FQGNSA.